This T cell receptor (beta chain) is drawn from a study of shared clonotypes between healthy human individuals. Study-level information: Researchers drew samples from a couple of women and a few men aged 18 to 49.

The assay was immunoSEQ multiplex PCR, and TCRdb's table has in-frame clones only and misses some. The sample comprises about 600,000 clones, less than 98% of which are singletons, and approximately 0.057% rests with the top ten. The CDR3 length is 14 residues. V shed 3 bases and J shed 0 bases, with 8 bases lying between them. The germline CDR1 and CDR2 sequences are MNHEY and SMNVEV (reference sequence). The clonotype originates from a young woman in good health. Specimen: naive CD4+ T cells sorted from blood. Described subset: CD45RA+ positively selected. The chain uses TRBV27 and TRBJ1-1; D remains unclear. CDR3 region: CASSFVGLNTEAFF. Written as DNA, the CDR3 is TGTGCCAGCAGTTTCGTCGGATTGAACACTGAAGCTTTCTTT.